This passage covers 27 T cell receptor beta chains from one sample sequenced in a study of Ad26.COV2.S vaccination and SARS-CoV-2 variants. Repertoires were generated with immunoSEQ multiplex PCR, while TCRdb's copy carries only in-frame clones and drops some. In the table there are about 410,000 clones, approximately 92% of which are singletons. Treatment of the sample: some 19 received Ad26.COV2.S at low or high dose, single or two shots; about five received placebo; per-sample allocation not given. At day 63 after the first vaccine or placebo injection, samples were drawn. Here the sequenced sample was peripheral blood, taken in a trial of Ad26.COV2.S vaccine versus placebo. Receptors were obtained from a person aged 18-60 years who received the Ad26.COV2.S COVID-19 vaccine or a placebo.

This clone was counted between two and nine times. As DNA, the CDR3 is TGTGCCAGCAGCAAAGCAGCGAGCTCTGGAAACACCATATATTTT. Amino acids: CASSKAASSGNTIYF. This sequence joins TRBV21-1 and TRBJ1-3. TRBV21-1 is labeled a pseudogene. There are 15 residues in the CDR3.

V usage is TRBV27 and J usage is TRBJ2-1; 7 bases agree with TRBD2. Germline V CDR1 and CDR2: MNHEY, SMNVEV (reference sequence). The junction had 4 bases not matched to a gene; V was cut back by 8 bases and J by 0 bases. CDR3 length: 14 residues. CDR3 protein: CASSRGVSYNEQFF. CDR3 in DNA: TGTGCCAGCTCCCGGGGGGTCTCCTACAATGAGCAGTTCTTC.

A single count supports this clone. The genes are TRBV3-1 (or the pseudogene TRBV3-2) and TRBJ2-5; possibly TRBD1 for D (5 bases). This CDR3 has 15 residues. The V end lost 0 bases, the J end lost 7 bases, and 15 bases lay between the germline ends. In germline, CDR1 is LGHDT, CDR2 YNNKEL (reference sequence). The CDR3 spells CASSQDFKGMGTQYF. CDR3 nucleotide sequence: TGTGCCAGCAGCCAAGATTTTAAGGGGATGGGGACCCAGTACTTC.

The CDR3 bases are TGTGCCAGCAGCTCCCATTTTGGAGGAGGTTCTTCTCGGAACACTGAAGCTTTCTTT. Its translation is CASSSHFGGGSSRNTEAFF. The rearrangement joins TRBV11-2 to TRBJ1-1; D uncertain. CDR1 and CDR2 (germline): SGHAT, FQNNGV. Trimming took off 4 bases at V and 1 base at J, with 25 bases between the two ends. The CDR3 totals 19 residues. Full variable domain (missing parts from reference TRBV11-2 and TRBJ1-1): EAGVAQSPRYKIIEKRQSVAFWCNPISGHATLYWYQQILGQGPKLLIQFQNNGVVDDSQLPKDRFSAERLKGVDSTLKIQPAKLEDSAVYLCASSSHFGGGSSRNTEAFFGQGTRLTVV.

Here the CDR3 DNA reads TGTGCCAGCAGCCTAGAGGGAGCGATCACCGGGGAGCTGTTTTTT. Translated: CASSLEGAITGELFF. J is TRBJ2-2 and V is TRBV7-2; a weak D match, TRBD2 (5 bases). This CDR3 is 15 amino acids long. Trimming removed 5 bases at V and 4 bases at J, with 14 bases between. CDR1 is SGHTA and CDR2 is FQGNSA in the germline V gene.

The V and J genes are TRBV28 and TRBJ1-5; D remains unclear. V was cut by 5 bases and J by 11 bases, with 10 bases left in between. The CDR3 contains 11 residues. In germline, CDR1 is MDHEN, CDR2 SYDVKM. As DNA, the CDR3 is TGTGCCAGCAGTCCTTTCTTAACCCAGCATTTT. This sequence encodes CASSPFLTQHF.

The V gene is TRBV7-2, the J gene TRBJ1-5; 9 bases map to TRBD1. There are 17 residues in the CDR3. The V gene end was trimmed by 0 bases and the J gene end by 6 bases; junction bases not matched to a gene: 9. Germline lookup yields CDR1 SGHTA and CDR2 FQGNSA. CDR3 amino acids: CASSLALQGALPQPQHF. The DNA of the CDR3 is TGTGCCAGCAGCTTAGCATTACAGGGGGCGCTTCCTCAGCCCCAGCATTTT.

In this sample, this clone turned up once. The chain couples TRBV7-2 to TRBJ2-5; D is ambiguous. Between the trimmed V and J ends, which lost 1 base and 6 bases, there was a span of 0 bases. Germline CDR1 and CDR2: SGHTA and FQGNSA. CDR3 size: 10 residues. The CDR3 DNA is TGTGCCAGCAGCTTAGAGACCCAGTACTTC. Translating gives CASSLETQYF.

The chain is built from TRBV5-1 and TRBJ2-7; 9 bases agree with TRBD1. The CDR3 loop spans 14 amino acids. Trimming cost V 3 bases and J 3 bases; bases outside gene matches: 4. Germline V gene data show CDR1 as SGHRS and CDR2 as YFSETQ. CDR3 amino acids: CASSWGQGDYEQYF. For the CDR3, the DNA is TGCGCCAGCAGCTGGGGACAGGGCGACTACGAGCAGTACTTC.

V is TRBV7-9 and J is TRBJ2-1; 7 bases are a match to TRBD2. The germline gives CDR1 SEHNR, CDR2 FQNEAQ (reference sequence). Trimming cost V 7 bases and J 0 bases; bases outside gene matches: 9. The CDR3 consists of 16 residues. The CDR3 spells CASTPQRGPSYNEQFF. The CDR3, as DNA: TGTGCCAGCACCCCGCAGCGGGGCCCCTCCTACAATGAGCAGTTCTTC.

This clone was detected once. Other nucleotide sequences in the sample specify the same CDR3. The rearrangement links TRBV5-1 to TRBJ2-7, with 8 positions matching TRBD1. Germline V gene lookup returns CDR1 SGHRS and CDR2 YFSETQ. Trimming took 0 bases from V and 4 from J; bases not matched to a gene: 3. CDR3 length: 14 amino acids. This CDR3 is CASSLAGQGYEQYF. CDR3 bases: TGCGCCAGCAGCTTGGCAGGACAGGGTTACGAGCAGTACTTC.

The rearrangement links TRBV7-2 to TRBJ1-2; 10 nucleotides match TRBD1. The V gene's germline CDR1 is SGHTA and CDR2 FQGNSA. This CDR3 has 15 residues. The J segment lost 7 bases and the V segment lost 6 bases, leaving 11 bases of the junction unmatched. DNA of the CDR3: TGTGCCAGCAGACTCCCGGGACAGGGGCCAAGTGGCTACACCTTC. Amino acid sequence: CASRLPGQGPSGYTF. Full variable domain (outside the CDR3, taken from reference TRBV7-2 and TRBJ1-2): GAGVSQSPSNKVTEKGKDVELRCDPISGHTALYWYRQSLGQGLEFLIYFQGNSAPDKSGLPSDRFSAERTGGSVSTLTIQRTQQEDSAVYLCASRLPGQGPSGYTFGSGTRLTVV.

The V and J genes are TRBV19 and TRBJ1-5, with a tentative D call TRBD1 (5 bases). The V end lost 0 bases, the J end lost 3 bases, and 12 bases lay between the germline ends. This CDR3 region has 16 residues. CDR1 is LNHDA, CDR2 SQIVND, per germline (reference sequence). Written as DNA, the CDR3 is TGTGCCAGTAGTATAGAGTCAGGGCTGATCAATCAGCCCCAGCATTTT. It is translated as CASSIESGLINQPQHF. Drawing the rest from reference TRBV19 and TRBJ1-5, the complete variable domain is DGGITQSPKYLFRKEGQNVTLSCEQNLNHDAMYWYRQDPGQGLRLIYYSQIVNDFQKGDIAEGYSVSREKKESFPLTVTSAQKNPTAFYLCASSIESGLINQPQHFGDGTRLSIL.

CDR3 amino acids: CASSQFGGASNEQFF. The CDR3 DNA reads as TGTGCCAGCAGCCAATTCGGGGGGGCATCCAATGAGCAGTTCTTC. The genes are TRBV3-1 (or the pseudogene TRBV3-2) and TRBJ2-1; 8 bases are shared with TRBD2. CDR3 size: 15 residues. From germline, CDR1 is LGHDT and CDR2 YNNKEL (reference sequence). V was clipped by 2 bases and J by 6 bases; unmatched bases: 6.

This chain uses TRBV27 with TRBJ2-7; weak D call: TRBD1 (5 bases). CDR1 MNHEY and CDR2 SMNVEV come from the germline V gene (reference sequence). Trimming removed 5 bases at V and 1 base at J, with 12 bases between. The CDR3 covers 14 residues. Here the CDR3 reads CASSMDTQSYEQYF. CDR3 bases: TGTGCCAGCAGTATGGACACCCAATCCTACGAGCAGTACTTC.

The rearrangement links TRBV4-3 to TRBJ1-2; 7 bases are a match to TRBD1. V lost 4 bases to trimming and J lost 2 bases; unmatched junction nucleotides: 1. The CDR3 covers 13 residues. The V gene's germline CDR1 is LGHNA and CDR2 YSLEER. The CDR3 loop reads CASSLDRNYGYTF. The CDR3, as DNA: TGCGCCAGCAGCCTGGACAGGAACTATGGCTACACCTTC.

The V and J genes are TRBV28 and TRBJ2-7; D unresolved. The CDR3 length is 10 residues. V was cut by 4 bases and J by 5 bases, with 3 bases left in between. The V gene's germline CDR1 is MDHEN and CDR2 SYDVKM. CDR3 bases: TGTGCCAGCAGTTCCAACGAGCAGTACTTC. It translates to CASSSNEQYF. Supplemented by reference TRBV28 and TRBJ2-7, the full variable domain reads DVKVTQSSRYLVKRTGEKVFLECVQDMDHENMFWYRQDPGLGLRLIYFSYDVKMKEKGDIPEGYSVSREKKERFSLILESASTNQTSMYLCASSSNEQYFGPGTRLTVT.

The chain recombines TRBV2 with TRBJ1-1; no definite D call. V shed 3 bases and J shed 1 base, with 12 bases lying between them. The CDR3 is 15 amino acids. Germline assignment: CDR1 SNHLY and CDR2 FYNNEI. CDR3 DNA sequence: TGTGCCAGCAGTGATGGGGTAGTGGCGAACACTGAAGCTTTCTTT. Translated: CASSDGVVANTEAFF.

The gene calls are TRBV6-6 and TRBJ2-7, with no clear D. V lost 4 bases and J lost 4, with 14 bases in between. This CDR3 is 14 amino acids long. Germline lookup yields CDR1 MNHNY and CDR2 SVGAGI (reference sequence). The CDR3 loop is CASSLSPDLYEQYF. The CDR3, as DNA: TGTGCCAGCAGTTTGTCCCCAGACTTATACGAGCAGTACTTC.

V usage is TRBV27 and J usage is TRBJ2-7; 8 nucleotides agree with TRBD1. Germline trimming cut 0 bases from V and 5 bases from J; bases unmatched to any gene: 3. The germline CDR1 and CDR2 sequences are MNHEY and SMNVEV (reference sequence). The CDR3 length is 14 residues. CDR3 in amino acids: CASSLSAGGNEQYF. CDR3 coding DNA: TGTGCCAGCAGTTTATCGGCAGGGGGCAACGAGCAGTACTTC.

For the CDR3, the DNA is TGTGCCAGCTCACCACAAGGGCCGAGCTCCTATAATTCACCCCTCCACTTT. Translating gives CASSPQGPSSYNSPLHF. The V and J genes are TRBV18 and TRBJ1-6; D is undetermined. The germline CDR1 and CDR2 sequences are KGHSH and LQKENI. The CDR3 loop spans 17 amino acids. V lost 1 base and J lost 0, with 10 bases in between. The entire variable domain, with the rest obtained from reference TRBV18 and TRBJ1-6, is as follows: NAGVMQNPRHLVRRRGQEARLRCSPMKGHSHVYWYRQLPEEGLKFMVYLQKENIIDESGMPKERFSAEFPKEGPSILRIQQVVRGDSAAYFCASSPQGPSSYNSPLHFGNGTRLTVT.

The chain recombines TRBV7-9 with TRBJ2-1, with TRBD1 matching 11 bases. The CDR3 is made up of 15 amino acids. The V gene end was trimmed by 5 bases and the J gene end by 6 bases; junction bases not matched to a gene: 6. The germline CDR1 and CDR2 sequences are SEHNR and FQNEAQ (reference sequence). CDR3 protein: CASSLGQGVINEQFF. CDR3 sequence (DNA): TGTGCCAGCAGCCTGGGACAGGGGGTGATCAATGAGCAGTTCTTC.

The chain uses TRBV6-2 or TRBV6-3 and TRBJ1-2; D is possibly TRBD1 (5 bases). Trimming left V 0 bases short and J 2 bases short, with 16 bases between. CDR3 length equals 17 residues. Germline loops: CDR1 MNHEY, CDR2 SVGEGT. As DNA, the CDR3 is TGTGCCAGCAGTTACTCGACTACAGGATTATGGAACTATGGCTACACCTTC. This codes for CASSYSTTGLWNYGYTF.

The V gene is TRBV28, the J gene TRBJ2-1; 13 bases fit TRBD2. The J segment lost 2 bases and the V segment lost 5 bases, leaving 3 bases of the junction unmatched. The V gene's germline CDR1 is MDHEN and CDR2 SYDVKM. The CDR3 covers 16 residues. The CDR3 DNA is TGTGCCAGCAGTCCGGGGACTAGCGGGGCCTACAATGAGCAGTTCTTC. Encoded protein: CASSPGTSGAYNEQFF.

The V and J genes are TRBV6-2 or TRBV6-3 and TRBJ1-5; perhaps TRBD1 as D (6 bases). The CDR3 is 15 amino acids. Germline CDR1 reads MNHEY; CDR2 reads SVGEGT. V lost 1 base and J 5 bases, leaving 12 bases between the germline ends. The CDR3 nucleotides are TGTGCCAGCAGTTACTACAGGGTTAGGGATCAGCCCCAGCATTTT. Its protein product is CASSYYRVRDQPQHF.

The chain recombines TRBV24-1 with TRBJ2-2, with D hard to call. Germline CDR1 is KGHDR and CDR2 is SFDVKD. Between the trimmed V and J ends, which lost 1 base and 7 bases, there was a span of 12 bases. This CDR3 is built from 15 residues. The CDR3 region is CATSDLGLTRGELFF. CDR3 DNA: TGTGCCACCAGTGATTTAGGCCTAACCCGCGGGGAGCTGTTTTTT.

Concerning this clone itself: Other DNA sequences in the same sample also yield this CDR3. The J gene is TRBJ1-5, the V gene TRBV19; D perhaps matches TRBD1 (5 bases). CDR1 and CDR2 (germline): LNHDA, SQIVND (reference sequence). The V gene lost 6 bases and the J gene lost 0 bases, with 12 bases spanning the gap. The CDR3 consists of 15 residues. The DNA of the CDR3 is TGTGCCAGTAGCCTCACAGGTTATAGCAATCAGCCCCAGCATTTT. Residues: CASSLTGYSNQPQHF.